This T cell receptor (beta chain) was sequenced in a study of spatial heterogeneity in lung cancer. Across the study: On average, each unique TCR and UMI combination appeared more than ten times in raw reads. Study observations and caveats: Ubiquitous expanded tumor TCRs appeared in blood more at resection than follow-up.

The time point is: sample taken at primary tumor resection. Without sorting, whole RNA was sequenced from tumor, nontumor lung or frozen PBMC. Donation came from 70 or so patients with untreated early-stage non-small cell lung cancer. Each molecule of TCR cDNA was tagged with one unique molecular identifier. One entry per CDR3 protein, called by TCRdb with MiXCR from the 5' RACE reads. This table has under 9,000 distinct CDR3 sequences, roughly 8% appearing once. The V gene lost 4 bases and the J gene lost 2 bases, with 14 bases spanning the gap. The CDR3 totals 15 residues. Germline V gene sequence: CDR1 MNHEY, CDR2 SVGAGI. A word on this clonotype: Its matching antigen is unknown.

Sequencing used PBMCs, obtained at surgery. The chain uses TRBV6-5 and TRBJ2-5; D ambiguous. This receptor was obtained from a female donor with early-stage non-small cell lung cancer. The CDR3 DNA reads as TGTGCCAGCAGTTTCGACACACCACCTCAAGAGACCCAGTACTTC. Its protein product is CASSFDTPPQETQYF.